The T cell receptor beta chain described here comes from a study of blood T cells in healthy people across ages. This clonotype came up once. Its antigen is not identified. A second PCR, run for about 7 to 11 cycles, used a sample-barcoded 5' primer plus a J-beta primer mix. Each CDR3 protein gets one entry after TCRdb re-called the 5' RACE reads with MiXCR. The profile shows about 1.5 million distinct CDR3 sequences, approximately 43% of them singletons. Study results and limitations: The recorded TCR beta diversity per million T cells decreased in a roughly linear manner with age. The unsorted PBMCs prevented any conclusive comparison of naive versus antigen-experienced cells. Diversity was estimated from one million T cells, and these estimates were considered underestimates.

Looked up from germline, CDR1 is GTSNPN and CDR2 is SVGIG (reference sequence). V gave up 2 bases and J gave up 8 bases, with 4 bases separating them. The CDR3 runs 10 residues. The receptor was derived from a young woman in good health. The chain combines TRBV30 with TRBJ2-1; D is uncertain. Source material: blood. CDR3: CAWSFYEQFF. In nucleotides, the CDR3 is TGTGCCTGGAGTTTTTATGAGCAGTTCTTC.